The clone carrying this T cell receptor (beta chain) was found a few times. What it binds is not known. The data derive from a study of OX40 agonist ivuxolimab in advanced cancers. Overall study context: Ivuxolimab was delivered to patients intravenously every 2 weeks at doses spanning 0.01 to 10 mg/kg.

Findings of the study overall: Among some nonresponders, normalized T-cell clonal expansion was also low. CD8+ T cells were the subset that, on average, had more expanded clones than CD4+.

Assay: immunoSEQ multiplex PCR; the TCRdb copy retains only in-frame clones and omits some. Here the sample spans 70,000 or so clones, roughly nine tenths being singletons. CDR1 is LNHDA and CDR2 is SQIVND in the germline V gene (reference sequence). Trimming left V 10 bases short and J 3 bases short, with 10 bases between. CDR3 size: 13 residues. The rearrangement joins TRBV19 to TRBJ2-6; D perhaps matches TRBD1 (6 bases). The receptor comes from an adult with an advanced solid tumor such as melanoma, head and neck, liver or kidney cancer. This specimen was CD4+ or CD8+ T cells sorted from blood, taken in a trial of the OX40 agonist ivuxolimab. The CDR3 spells CAKTGFGANVLTF. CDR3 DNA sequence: TGTGCCAAAACAGGGTTTGGGGCCAACGTCCTGACTTTC.